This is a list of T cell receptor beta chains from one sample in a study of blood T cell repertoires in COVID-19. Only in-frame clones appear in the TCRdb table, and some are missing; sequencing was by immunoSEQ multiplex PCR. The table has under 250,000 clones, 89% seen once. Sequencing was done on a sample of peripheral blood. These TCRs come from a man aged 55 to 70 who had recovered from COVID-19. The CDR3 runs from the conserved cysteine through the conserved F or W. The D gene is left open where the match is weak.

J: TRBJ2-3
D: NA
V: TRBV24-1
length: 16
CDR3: CATSDSRVVGTDTQYF
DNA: TGTGCCACCAGTGATTCCAGGGTAGTGGGCACAGATACGCAGTATTTT

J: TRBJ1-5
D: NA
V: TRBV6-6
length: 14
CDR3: CASSYSGEGQPQHF
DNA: TGTGCCAGCAGTTACTCAGGGGAGGGACAGCCCCAGCATTTT

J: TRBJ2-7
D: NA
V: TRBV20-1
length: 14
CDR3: CSASGVRSSYEQYF
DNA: TGCAGTGCTAGTGGGGTACGGAGCTCCTACGAGCAGTACTTC

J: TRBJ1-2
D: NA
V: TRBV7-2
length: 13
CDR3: CASSLGTDYGYTF
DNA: TGTGCCAGCAGCTTAGGGACAGACTATGGCTACACCTTC

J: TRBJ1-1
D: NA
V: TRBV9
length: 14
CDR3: CASSAPGGNTEAFF
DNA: TGTGCCAGCAGCGCGCCTGGAGGAAACACTGAAGCTTTCTTT

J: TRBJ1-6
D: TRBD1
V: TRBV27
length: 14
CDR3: CASSPDRGHSPLHF
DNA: TGTGCCAGCAGTCCGGACAGGGGACATTCACCCCTCCACTTT

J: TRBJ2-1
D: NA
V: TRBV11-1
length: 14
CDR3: CASSLDPVYNEQFF
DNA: TGTGCCAGCAGCTTAGACCCAGTATACAATGAGCAGTTCTTC

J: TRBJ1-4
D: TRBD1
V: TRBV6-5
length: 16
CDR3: CASSYSTGSQNEKLFF
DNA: TGTGCCAGCAGTTACTCGACAGGGTCCCAGAATGAAAAACTGTTTTTT

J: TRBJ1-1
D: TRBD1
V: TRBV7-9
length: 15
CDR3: CASSYEGARGTEAFF
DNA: TGTGCCAGCAGCTACGAGGGGGCCCGGGGAACTGAAGCTTTCTTT

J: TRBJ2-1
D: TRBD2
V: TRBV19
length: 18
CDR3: CASSRRPGTSGGYNEQFF
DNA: TGTGCCAGTAGTAGAAGGCCCGGGACTAGCGGGGGATACAATGAGCAGTTCTTC

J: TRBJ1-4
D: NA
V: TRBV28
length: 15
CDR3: CASSPRQPTNEKLFF
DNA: TGTGCCAGCAGTCCCCGACAGCCAACTAATGAAAAACTGTTTTTT

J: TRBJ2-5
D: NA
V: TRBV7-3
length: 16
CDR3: CASSSMGQGLGETQYF
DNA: TGTGCCAGCAGCTCCATGGGTCAGGGGCTGGGAGAGACCCAGTACTTC

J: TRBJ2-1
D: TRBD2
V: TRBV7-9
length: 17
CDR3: CASSLGSGRVSYNEQFF
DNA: TGTGCCAGCAGCTTAGGCAGCGGGAGGGTGTCCTACAATGAGCAGTTCTTC

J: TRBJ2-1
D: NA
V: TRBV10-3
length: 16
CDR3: CAISDMTNGRHNEQFF
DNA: TGTGCCATCAGTGATATGACTAACGGGAGACACAATGAGCAGTTCTTC